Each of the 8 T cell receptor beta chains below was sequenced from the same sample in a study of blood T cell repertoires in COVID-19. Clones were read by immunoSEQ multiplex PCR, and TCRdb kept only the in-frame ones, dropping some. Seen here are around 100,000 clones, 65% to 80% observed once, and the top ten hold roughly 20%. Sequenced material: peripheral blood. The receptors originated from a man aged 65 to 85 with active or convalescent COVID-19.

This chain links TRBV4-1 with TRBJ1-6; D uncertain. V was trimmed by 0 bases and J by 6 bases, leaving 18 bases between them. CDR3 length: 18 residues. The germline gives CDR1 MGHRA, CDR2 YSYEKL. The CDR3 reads CASSQDPRAGVGNSPLHF. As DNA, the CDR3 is TGCGCCAGCAGCCAAGATCCTCGTGCAGGTGTCGGTAATTCACCCCTCCACTTT.

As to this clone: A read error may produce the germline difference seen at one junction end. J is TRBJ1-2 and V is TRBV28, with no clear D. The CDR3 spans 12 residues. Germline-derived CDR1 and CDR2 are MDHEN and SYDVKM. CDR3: CASSTANYGYTF. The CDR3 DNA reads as TGTGCCAGCAGTACCGCTAATTATGGCTACACCTTC.

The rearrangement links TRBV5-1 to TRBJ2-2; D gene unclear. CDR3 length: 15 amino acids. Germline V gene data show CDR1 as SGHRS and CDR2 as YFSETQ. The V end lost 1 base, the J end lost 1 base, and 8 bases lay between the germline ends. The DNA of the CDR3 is TGCGCCAGCAGCTTGTTACAGAAGAACACCGGGGAGCTGTTTTTT. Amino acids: CASSLLQKNTGELFF.

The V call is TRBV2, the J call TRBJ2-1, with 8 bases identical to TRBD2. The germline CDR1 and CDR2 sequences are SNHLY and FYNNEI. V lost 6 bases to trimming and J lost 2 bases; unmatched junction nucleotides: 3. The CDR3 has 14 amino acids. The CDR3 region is CASRIAGPYNEQFF. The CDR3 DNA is TGTGCCAGCAGGATAGCGGGACCCTACAATGAGCAGTTCTTC.

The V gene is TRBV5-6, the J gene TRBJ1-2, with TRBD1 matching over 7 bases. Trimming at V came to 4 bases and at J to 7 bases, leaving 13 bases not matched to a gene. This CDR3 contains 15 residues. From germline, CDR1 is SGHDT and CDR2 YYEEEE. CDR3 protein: CASSLGQAKGSGYTF. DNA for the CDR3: TGTGCCAGCAGCCTCGGACAGGCGAAGGGATCTGGCTACACCTTC. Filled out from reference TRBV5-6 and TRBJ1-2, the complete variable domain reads DAGVTQSPTHLIKTRGQQVTLRCSPKSGHDTVSWYQQALGQGPQFIFQYYEEEERQRGNFPDRFSGHQFPNYSSELNVNALLLGDSALYLCASSLGQAKGSGYTFGSGTRLTVV.

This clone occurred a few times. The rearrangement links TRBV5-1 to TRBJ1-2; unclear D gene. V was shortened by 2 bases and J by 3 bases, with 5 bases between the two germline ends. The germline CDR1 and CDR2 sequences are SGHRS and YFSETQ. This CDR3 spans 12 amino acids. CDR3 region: CASSLRYYGYTF. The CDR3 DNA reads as TGCGCCAGCAGCTTACGGTACTATGGCTACACCTTC. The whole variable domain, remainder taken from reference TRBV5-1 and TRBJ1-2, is KAGVTQTPRYLIKTRGQQVTLSCSPISGHRSVSWYQQTPGQGLQFLFEYFSETQRNKGNFPGRFSGRQFSNSRSEMNVSTLELGDSALYLCASSLRYYGYTFGSGTRLTVV.

CDR3 residues: CASSLSGNSPLHF. The CDR3 nucleotides read TGTGCCAGCAGCTTATCAGGGAATTCACCCCTCCACTTT. This chain connects TRBV7-2 to TRBJ1-6; a weak D match, TRBD1 (5 bases). Deletions cut 2 bases from V and 7 bases from J, with 6 bases between. CDR1 is SGHTA and CDR2 is FQGNSA in the germline V gene. The CDR3 runs 13 residues.

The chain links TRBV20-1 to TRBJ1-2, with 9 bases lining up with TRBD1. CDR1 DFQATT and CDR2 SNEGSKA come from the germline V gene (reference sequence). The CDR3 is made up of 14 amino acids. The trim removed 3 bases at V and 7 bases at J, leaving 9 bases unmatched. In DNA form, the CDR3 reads TGCAGTGCTAGTATCTGGACAGGGGAGGGTGGCTACACCTTC. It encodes CSASIWTGEGGYTF.